The rows below give T cell receptor beta chains drawn from one sample of a study of blood T cells in healthy people across ages. Each CDR3 protein is one row after TCRdb ran MiXCR on the 5' RACE reads. The repertoire holds 890,000 or so distinct CDR3 sequences, with about 59% as singletons. Sequenced sample: blood. Receptors were obtained from a young man in good health. The CDR3 runs from the conserved cysteine through the conserved F or W. The order of the fields is D gene, J gene, clone size, V gene, CDR3 protein, CDR3 DNA. A D gene is named only where the DNA matches it firmly. Size is omitted from some rows. Given values are once, few, many or a class for expanded clones.

D: -
J: TRBJ2-3
size: -
V: TRBV7-8
CDR3: CASSWLLFKISSTDTQYF
DNA: TGTGCCAGCAGCTGGTTACTGTTTAAAATTTCTAGCACAGATACGCAGTATTTT

D: TRBD1
J: TRBJ2-1
size: -
V: TRBV2
CDR3: CASSDRGGFSYNEQFF
DNA: TGTGCCAGCAGTGATCGAGGGGGCTTCTCCTACAATGAGCAGTTCTTC

D: TRBD1
J: TRBJ1-1
size: -
V: TRBV5-1
CDR3: CASSLRRTGGAGGTEAFF
DNA: TGCGCCAGCAGCTTGAGGAGGACAGGGGGCGCGGGTGGGACTGAAGCTTTCTTT

D: -
J: TRBJ2-3
size: few
V: TRBV12-3/TRBV12-4
CDR3: CASSFGLAPDTQYF
DNA: TGTGCCAGCAGTTTCGGCCTAGCCCCAGATACGCAGTATTTT

D: TRBD1
J: TRBJ2-7
size: few
V: TRBV4-2
CDR3: CASSPGGQGYEQYF
DNA: TGTGCCAGCAGCCCTGGTGGACAGGGTTACGAGCAGTACTTC

D: -
J: TRBJ2-7
size: -
V: TRBV29-1
CDR3: CSVDIAGSSYEQYF
DNA: TGCAGCGTTGACATTGCAGGGTCGAGCTACGAGCAGTACTTC

D: -
J: TRBJ1-2
size: few
V: TRBV7-2
CDR3: CASNHRNTNYGYTF
DNA: TGTGCCAGCAACCACCGGAACACTAACTATGGCTACACCTTC

D: TRBD2
J: TRBJ2-3
size: once
V: TRBV4-3
CDR3: CASQLAGRDTQYF
DNA: TGCGCCAGCCAACTAGCGGGCCGGGATACGCAGTATTTT

D: -
J: TRBJ2-1
size: -
V: TRBV7-9
CDR3: CVKDGFSGEQFF
DNA: TGTGTCAAGGACGGTTTTTCTGGGGAGCAGTTCTTC

D: -
J: TRBJ1-2
size: -
V: TRBV9
CDR3: CASSVGTTSYGYTF
DNA: TGTGCCAGCAGCGTGGGGACGACGAGCTATGGCTACACCTTC

D: TRBD2
J: TRBJ2-7
size: -
V: TRBV7-2
CDR3: CASTSTGTRLTEQYF
DNA: TGTGCCAGCACCTCGACCGGGACTAGACTTACCGAGCAGTACTTC

D: TRBD2
J: TRBJ2-1
size: -
V: TRBV5-1
CDR3: CASSSRAGGPRDEQFF
DNA: TGCGCCAGCAGCTCCAGAGCGGGGGGGCCAAGGGATGAGCAGTTCTTC

D: -
J: TRBJ2-7
size: few
V: TRBV20-1
CDR3: CSARGFSAYEQYF
DNA: TGCAGTGCTAGGGGATTCAGCGCCTACGAGCAGTACTTC

D: TRBD2
J: TRBJ2-3
size: few
V: TRBV20-1
CDR3: CSAPIAGSHTDTQYF
DNA: TGCAGTGCTCCGATAGCGGGGAGTCACACAGATACGCAGTATTTT

D: -
J: TRBJ2-3
size: -
V: TRBV12-3/TRBV12-4
CDR3: CASTPGTLSADTQYF
DNA: TGTGCCAGCACTCCTGGGACGCTGAGTGCAGATACGCAGTATTTT

D: -
J: TRBJ2-7
size: -
V: TRBV20-1
CDR3: CSAQNQGGGEQYF
DNA: TGCAGTGCCCAGAACCAGGGGGGAGGCGAGCAGTACTTC

D: TRBD1
J: TRBJ1-1
size: few
V: TRBV11-2
CDR3: CASSGLRGTGVNAEAFF
DNA: TGTGCCAGCAGCGGACTCCGAGGGACAGGGGTTAACGCTGAAGCTTTCTTT

D: TRBD1
J: TRBJ2-7
size: -
V: TRBV29-1
CDR3: CSVGTGPNEQYF
DNA: TGCAGCGTTGGGACAGGGCCGAACGAGCAGTACTTC

D: TRBD1
J: TRBJ2-3
size: -
V: TRBV7-3
CDR3: CASGKGAVEDTQYF
DNA: TGTGCCAGCGGAAAGGGGGCCGTGGAAGATACGCAGTATTTT

D: TRBD1
J: TRBJ2-7
size: -
V: TRBV6-2/TRBV6-3
CDR3: CASSDDRGFSYEQYF
DNA: TGTGCCAGCAGCGACGACAGGGGCTTCTCCTACGAGCAGTACTTC

D: -
J: TRBJ1-2
size: -
V: TRBV10-3
CDR3: CAIRREGDYGYTF
DNA: TGTGCCATCAGGCGAGAGGGAGACTATGGCTACACCTTC

D: TRBD2
J: TRBJ2-7
size: few
V: TRBV9
CDR3: CASSGGLAGSYEQYF
DNA: TGTGCCAGCAGCGGCGGACTAGCGGGATCCTACGAGCAGTACTTC

D: -
J: TRBJ2-5
size: few
V: TRBV10-3
CDR3: CAISDEQETQYF
DNA: TGTGCCATCAGTGATGAGCAAGAGACCCAGTACTTC

D: -
J: TRBJ2-1
size: -
V: TRBV7-3
CDR3: CTSSLNSLGPEQFF
DNA: TGTACCAGCAGCCTAAATTCTCTAGGTCCTGAGCAGTTCTTC

D: -
J: TRBJ2-1
size: -
V: TRBV6-4
CDR3: CASSPRFLMAASNEQFF
DNA: TGTGCCAGCAGCCCCCGGTTTTTGATGGCTGCATCGAATGAGCAGTTCTTC

D: -
J: TRBJ2-5
size: -
V: TRBV4-2
CDR3: CASSQALGQETQYF
DNA: TGTGCCAGCAGCCAAGCCCTGGGCCAAGAGACCCAGTACTTC

D: -
J: TRBJ2-1
size: -
V: TRBV9
CDR3: CASSGGAVNEQFF
DNA: TGTGCCAGCAGCGGAGGGGCAGTCAATGAGCAGTTCTTC

D: -
J: TRBJ2-7
size: -
V: TRBV30
CDR3: CAWRGPGQIYEQYF
DNA: TGTGCCTGGAGGGGCCCTGGGCAGATCTACGAGCAGTACTTC

D: -
J: TRBJ2-6
size: -
V: TRBV28
CDR3: CASTRTAASGANVLTF
DNA: TGTGCCAGCACCCGGACAGCTGCCTCTGGGGCCAACGTCCTGACTTTC

D: -
J: TRBJ2-3
size: -
V: TRBV5-1
CDR3: CASSSKGLTAGNTQYF
DNA: TGCGCCAGCAGCTCGAAGGGCCTAACGGCCGGAAATACGCAGTATTTT

D: -
J: TRBJ1-2
size: -
V: TRBV20-1
CDR3: CSAPARTAYGYTF
DNA: TGCAGTGCCCCGGCGAGGACAGCCTATGGCTACACCTTC

D: -
J: TRBJ2-7
size: -
V: TRBV18
CDR3: CASSPIDSYEQYF
DNA: TGTGCCAGCTCACCAATTGATTCCTACGAGCAGTACTTC

D: TRBD1
J: TRBJ1-2
size: -
V: TRBV19
CDR3: CASTTWADRRGIDGYTF
DNA: TGTGCCAGTACCACCTGGGCGGACAGGAGAGGAATCGATGGCTACACCTTC

D: TRBD2
J: TRBJ2-5
size: -
V: TRBV4-1
CDR3: CASSLPGLDQYF
DNA: TGCGCCAGCAGCCTCCCTGGACTAGACCAGTACTTC

D: TRBD1
J: TRBJ2-1
size: -
V: TRBV9
CDR3: CASSWGTGESEQFF
DNA: TGTGCCAGCAGTTGGGGGACAGGGGAAAGTGAGCAGTTCTTC

D: -
J: TRBJ1-2
size: -
V: TRBV29-1
CDR3: CSVEGRDNGYTF
DNA: TGCAGCGTTGAGGGAAGAGATAATGGCTACACCTTC